This T cell receptor (beta chain) was profiled in a study of T cell responses to AZD1222 COVID-19 vaccine (dated by TCRdb to the early 2020s). Background on the whole study: AZD1222 recipients whose second dose came at about 4 weeks and those whose second dose came at about 12 weeks were combined into one group, since spike-specific TCR depth and breadth did not differ between the two schedules. A total of 233 trial participants underwent TCR sequencing, of whom more than 200 had received two doses of AZD1222 and some 25 had received two doses of the MenACWY control vaccine. Enrollment into the trials was organized by age into subgroups of 18-55, 56-69 and 70-plus years, and those subgroups contained roughly 150, 30 and 60 TCR-sequenced participants, respectively. What the research found in general, with its limitations: After two AZD1222 doses, spike-specific TCR breadth and depth were significantly higher than at day 0 and than in MenACWY recipients. Conclusions about previously exposed vaccinees are limited, since just 5 or 6 AZD1222 recipients were seropositive for SARS-CoV-2 at baseline. In the small 56-69-year group, the increase in depth fell short of significance, most likely because of low power. The vaccine-associated CD4 TCRs covered the entire spike protein, and the dominant responses fell in regions 160-218 and 743-854. Reportedly, close to half of the unique spike-specific TCRs recognized epitopes lying outside the regions that are mutated in the B.1.351 and B.1.1.7 variants. Participants were mostly white British, with more females than males. The authors suggested clonal diversity may have been underestimated. Because no day 14 peak-response samples were available, the repertoires could be characterized only after the peak T cell response.

A remark on this clone: No cognate antigen has been identified for it. No much larger clonotype is one base removed from it; base qualities were not supplied.

The CDR3 regions of human TCRbeta chains were subjected to immunosequencing. In the paper's pipeline: Repertoire TCRs were matched against a reference library of SARS-CoV-2-specific TCRs generated with the MIRA antigen-specificity platform. Breadth was defined as the fraction of unique TCRs that were SARS-CoV-2-associated, and depth was defined as the fraction of total T cells that were SARS-CoV-2-associated. Using the MIRA data, each spike-specific TCR was assigned both to the spike region to which the TCR was reactive and to a CD4 or CD8 class. Log10-transformed breadth and depth values were compared by one-way ANOVA with Sidak's multiple comparisons tests. The table was pulled from immuneACCESS by TCRdb, which kept in-frame rearrangements only. Such tables lose some clones; where checked, under half of the loss comes from unresolved V genes, and the rest has no known cause. D and trimming come from the DNA, and the V and J calls and clone size come from that table. This sample lists about 94,000 clones; around nine tenths were detected once. 10% to 15% of the sample lies in the top ten.

Taken from cysteine to phenylalanine, the CDR3 has 18 residues. Solely the CDR3 DNA is kept, with 54 bases framed from the first base. V and J are trimmed by 2 bases and 4 bases, and the gene matches miss 12 bases of the junction. CDR1 SGDLS and CDR2 YYNGEE were looked up in the germline V gene. Taken with the paper, the label for time point translates to: baseline before first vaccination. Vaccinee samples were obtained from the UK trials COV001 and COV002, which included a single-blind randomized controlled phase 2/3 trial of AZD1222 (ChAdOx1 nCoV-19) in healthy adults. For TCRbeta chain sequencing, PBMC samples from trial participants were taken at day 0 and at day 28 after the second dose.

This chain joins TRBV9 to TRBJ2-3; TRBD2 agrees with 11 junctional bases. Source: peripheral blood, taken on day 0 of AZD1222 vaccination. This clonotype was obtained from an adult in good health. For the CDR3, the sequence is CASSVDQTSGDQADTQYF. The DNA is TGTGCCAGCAGCGTGGATCAGACTAGCGGGGATCAAGCAGATACGCAGTATTTT.